This TCR beta chain was sequenced for a study of cytotoxic CD8 clonotypes in ibrutinib-treated CLL. Study background: Across samples, productive templates numbered around 260,000 and productive rearrangements reached 94,082 on average.

With sequencing, the targeted depth ranged from 1 in 200,000 to 1 in 1 million T cells. Clones were read by immunoSEQ multiplex PCR, and TCRdb kept only the in-frame ones, dropping some. The sample contains approximately 210,000 clones, about 72% of which appear only once. V lost 0 bases to trimming and J lost 9 bases, with 10 bases between them. This CDR3 is built from 13 residues. CDR1 SGHNT and CDR2 YYREEE come from the germline V gene (reference sequence). General study results and limits: Baseline-level clonality went beyond age-matched healthy donors and moved in step with circulating CD8+ T-cell counts. Public clonotypes were seen rarely and were contracted or stable on treatment.

The table lists this clone with a count of one. The target antigen is unknown. This TCR was recovered from a human donor with chronic lymphocytic leukemia. The V and J genes are TRBV5-4 and TRBJ1-3; possibly TRBD1 for D (6 bases). This material consisted of PBMCs, taken after 24 months of ibrutinib treatment. The DNA for the CDR3 is TGTGCCAGCAGCTTGGAGCAGGGGAGCACCATATATTTT. Translating gives CASSLEQGSTIYF.